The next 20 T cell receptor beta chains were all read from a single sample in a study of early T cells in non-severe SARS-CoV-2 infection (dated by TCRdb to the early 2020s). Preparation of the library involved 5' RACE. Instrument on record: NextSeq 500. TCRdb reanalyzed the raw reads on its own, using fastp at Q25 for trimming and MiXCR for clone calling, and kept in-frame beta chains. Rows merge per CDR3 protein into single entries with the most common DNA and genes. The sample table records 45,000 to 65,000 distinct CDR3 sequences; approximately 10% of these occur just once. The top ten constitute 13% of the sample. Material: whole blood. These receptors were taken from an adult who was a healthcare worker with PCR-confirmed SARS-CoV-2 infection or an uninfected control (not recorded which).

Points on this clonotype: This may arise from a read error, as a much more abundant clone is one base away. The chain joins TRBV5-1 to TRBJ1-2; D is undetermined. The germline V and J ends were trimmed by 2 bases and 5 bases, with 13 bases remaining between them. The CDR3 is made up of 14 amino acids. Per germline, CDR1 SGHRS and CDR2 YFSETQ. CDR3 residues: CASSLPPNLYGYTF. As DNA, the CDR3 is TGCGCCAGCAGCTTACCTCCTAACCTTTATGGCTACACCTTC.

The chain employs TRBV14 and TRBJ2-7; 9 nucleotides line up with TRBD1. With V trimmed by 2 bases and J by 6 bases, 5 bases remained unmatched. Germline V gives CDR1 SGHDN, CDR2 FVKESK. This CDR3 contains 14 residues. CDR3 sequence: CASSQLDRGSEQYF. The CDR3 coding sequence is TGTGCCAGCAGCCAACTGGACAGGGGTTCCGAGCAGTACTTC.

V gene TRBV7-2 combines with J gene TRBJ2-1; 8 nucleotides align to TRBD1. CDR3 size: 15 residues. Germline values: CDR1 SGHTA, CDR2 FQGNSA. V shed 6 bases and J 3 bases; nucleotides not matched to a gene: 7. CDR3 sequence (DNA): TGTGCCAGCAGGAGTACAGGGGGGCGCTACAATGAGCAGTTCTTC. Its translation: CASRSTGGRYNEQFF.

The CDR3 spells CASSLGRSAQFF. CDR3 in DNA: TGCGCCAGCAGCTTGGGGCGGAGTGCTCAGTTCTTC. The chain carries TRBV5-1 and TRBJ2-1; no firm D call. The germline V gene has CDR1 SGHRS and CDR2 YFSETQ. The V end was cut by 0 bases, the J end by 13 bases, with 11 bases between. The CDR3 runs 12 residues.

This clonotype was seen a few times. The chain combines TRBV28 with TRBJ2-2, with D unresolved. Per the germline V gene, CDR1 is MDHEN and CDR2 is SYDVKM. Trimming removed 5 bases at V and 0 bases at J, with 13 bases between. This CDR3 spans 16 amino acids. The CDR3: CASSPPRLTNTGELFF. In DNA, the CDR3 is TGTGCCAGCAGTCCCCCCCGATTAACGAACACCGGGGAGCTGTTTTTT. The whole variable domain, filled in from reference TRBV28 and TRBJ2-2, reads DVKVTQSSRYLVKRTGEKVFLECVQDMDHENMFWYRQDPGLGLRLIYFSYDVKMKEKGDIPEGYSVSREKKERFSLILESASTNQTSMYLCASSPPRLTNTGELFFGEGSRLTVL.

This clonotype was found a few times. The CDR3 sequence: CASSLGRAGQGAIFGKETQYF. The CDR3 bases are TGTGCCAGCAGCTTGGGGCGCGCGGGACAGGGGGCGATATTTGGGAAAGAGACCCAGTACTTC. The V gene is TRBV5-6, the J gene TRBJ2-5; TRBD1 matches 12 bases. Trimming took 0 bases from V and 3 from J; bases not matched to a gene: 18. CDR3 size: 21 residues. Germline V gives CDR1 SGHDT, CDR2 YYEEEE.

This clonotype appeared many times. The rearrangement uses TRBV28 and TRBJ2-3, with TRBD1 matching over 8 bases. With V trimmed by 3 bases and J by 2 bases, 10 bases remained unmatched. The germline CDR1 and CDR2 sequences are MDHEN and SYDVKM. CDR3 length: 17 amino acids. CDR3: CASSFVWTGTPTDTQYF. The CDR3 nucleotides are TGTGCCAGCAGTTTTGTCTGGACAGGGACCCCCACAGATACGCAGTATTTT.

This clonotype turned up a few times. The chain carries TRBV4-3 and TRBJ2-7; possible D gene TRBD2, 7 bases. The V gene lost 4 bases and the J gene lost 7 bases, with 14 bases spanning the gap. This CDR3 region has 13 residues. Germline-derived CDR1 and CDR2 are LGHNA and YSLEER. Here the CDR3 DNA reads TGCGCCAGCAGCCCTAGGGGGGGAGCAGAGCAGTACTTC. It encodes CASSPRGGAEQYF.

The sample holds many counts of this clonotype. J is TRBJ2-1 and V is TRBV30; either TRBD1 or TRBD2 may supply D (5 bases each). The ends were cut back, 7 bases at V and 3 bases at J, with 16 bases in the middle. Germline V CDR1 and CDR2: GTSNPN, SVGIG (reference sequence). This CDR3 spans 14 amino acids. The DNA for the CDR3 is TGTGCCTTCATTCGGGACCAGTTCTACAATGAGCAGTTCTTC. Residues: CAFIRDQFYNEQFF.

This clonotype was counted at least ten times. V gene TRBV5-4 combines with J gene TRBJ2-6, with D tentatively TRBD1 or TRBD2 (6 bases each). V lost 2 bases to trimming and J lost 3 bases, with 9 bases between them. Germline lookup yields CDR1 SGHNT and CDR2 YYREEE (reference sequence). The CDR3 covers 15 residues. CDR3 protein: CASSLGGRGANVLTF. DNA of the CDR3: TGTGCCAGCAGCTTAGGGGGGCGTGGGGCCAACGTCCTGACTTTC.

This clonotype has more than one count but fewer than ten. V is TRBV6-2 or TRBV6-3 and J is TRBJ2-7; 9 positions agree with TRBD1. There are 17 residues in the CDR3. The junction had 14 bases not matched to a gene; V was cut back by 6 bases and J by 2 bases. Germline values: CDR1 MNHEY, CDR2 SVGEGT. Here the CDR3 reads CASRQGTGRTRTYEQYF. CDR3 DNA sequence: TGTGCCAGCAGGCAGGGGACAGGGAGGACTAGAACCTACGAGCAGTACTTC.

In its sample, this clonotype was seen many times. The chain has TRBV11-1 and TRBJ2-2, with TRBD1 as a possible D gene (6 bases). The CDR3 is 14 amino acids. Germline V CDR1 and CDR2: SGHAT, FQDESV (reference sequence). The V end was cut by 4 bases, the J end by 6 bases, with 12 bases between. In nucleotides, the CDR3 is TGTGCCAGCAGCTCGCAACAGGGCCCCGGGGAGCTGTTTTTT. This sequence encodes CASSSQQGPGELFF.

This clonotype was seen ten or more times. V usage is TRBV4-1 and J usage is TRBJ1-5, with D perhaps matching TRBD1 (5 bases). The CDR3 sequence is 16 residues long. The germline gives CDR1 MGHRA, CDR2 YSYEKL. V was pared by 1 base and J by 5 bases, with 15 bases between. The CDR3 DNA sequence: TGCGCCAGCAGCCAAGGTCTGCCCAGGGAGGATCAGCCCCAGCATTTT. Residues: CASSQGLPREDQPQHF.

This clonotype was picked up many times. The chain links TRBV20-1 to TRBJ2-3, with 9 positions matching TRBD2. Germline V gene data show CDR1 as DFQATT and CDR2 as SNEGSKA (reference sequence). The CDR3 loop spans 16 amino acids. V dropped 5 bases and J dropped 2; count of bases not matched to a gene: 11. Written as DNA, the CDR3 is TGCAGTGCTTCCAGCAGACTAGCGGATAACACAGATACGCAGTATTTT. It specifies CSASSRLADNTDTQYF.

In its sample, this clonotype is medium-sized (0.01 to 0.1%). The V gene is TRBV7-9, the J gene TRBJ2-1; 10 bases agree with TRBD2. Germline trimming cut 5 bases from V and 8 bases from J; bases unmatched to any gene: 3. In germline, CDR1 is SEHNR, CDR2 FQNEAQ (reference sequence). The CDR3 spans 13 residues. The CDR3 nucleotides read TGTGCCAGCAGCCTAAGCGGGGGGGATGAGCAGTTCTTC. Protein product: CASSLSGGDEQFF.

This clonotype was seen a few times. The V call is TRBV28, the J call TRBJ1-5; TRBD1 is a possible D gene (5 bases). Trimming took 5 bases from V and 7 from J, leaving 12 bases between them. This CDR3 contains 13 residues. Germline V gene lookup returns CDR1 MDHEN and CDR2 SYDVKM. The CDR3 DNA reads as TGTGCCAGCAGTCTGCTTTGGGACCAGCCCCAGCATTTT. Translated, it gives CASSLLWDQPQHF. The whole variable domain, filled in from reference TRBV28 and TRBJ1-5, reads DVKVTQSSRYLVKRTGEKVFLECVQDMDHENMFWYRQDPGLGLRLIYFSYDVKMKEKGDIPEGYSVSREKKERFSLILESASTNQTSMYLCASSLLWDQPQHFGDGTRLSIL.

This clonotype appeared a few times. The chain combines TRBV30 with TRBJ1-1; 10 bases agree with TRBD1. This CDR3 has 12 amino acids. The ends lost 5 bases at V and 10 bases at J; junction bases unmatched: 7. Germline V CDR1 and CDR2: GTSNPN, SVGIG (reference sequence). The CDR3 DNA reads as TGTGCCTGGGTTCGGACAGGGGGATCAGCTTTCTTT. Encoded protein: CAWVRTGGSAFF.

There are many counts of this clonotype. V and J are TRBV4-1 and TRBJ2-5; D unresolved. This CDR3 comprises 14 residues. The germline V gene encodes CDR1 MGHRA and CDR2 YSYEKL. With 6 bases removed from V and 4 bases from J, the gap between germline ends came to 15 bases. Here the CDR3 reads CASSRYTEGETQYF. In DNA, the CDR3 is TGCGCCAGCAGTAGATATACAGAAGGAGAGACCCAGTACTTC.

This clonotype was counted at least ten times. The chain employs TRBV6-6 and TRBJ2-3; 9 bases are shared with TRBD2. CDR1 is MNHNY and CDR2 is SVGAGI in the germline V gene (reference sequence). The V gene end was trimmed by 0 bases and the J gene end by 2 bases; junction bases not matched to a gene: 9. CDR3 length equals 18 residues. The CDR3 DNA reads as TGTGCCAGCAGTTACTCGATGGCTAGCGGGACGTACACAGATACGCAGTATTTT. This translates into CASSYSMASGTYTDTQYF.

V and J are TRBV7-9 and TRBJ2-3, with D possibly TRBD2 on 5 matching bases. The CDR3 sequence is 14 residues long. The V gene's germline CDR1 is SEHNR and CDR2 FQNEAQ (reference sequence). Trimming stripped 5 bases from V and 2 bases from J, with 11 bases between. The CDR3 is CASSPPGYTDTQYF. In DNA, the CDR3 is TGTGCCAGCAGCCCCCCGGGGTACACAGATACGCAGTATTTT. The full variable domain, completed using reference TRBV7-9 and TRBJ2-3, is DTGVSQNPRHKITKRGQNVTFRCDPISEHNRLYWYRQTLGQGPEFLTYFQNEAQLEKSRLLSDRFSAERPKGSFSTLEIQRTEQGDSAMYLCASSPPGYTDTQYFGPGTRLTVL.